Below, one T cell receptor beta chain is given with its context. Its binding antigen is unknown. Base qualities are missing; no much larger clone stands one base away. Other DNA sequences in this sample translate to the same CDR3. This entry belongs to a study of blood T cell repertoires in COVID-19 (dated by TCRdb to the early 2020s). Context from the whole study: Samples covering the acute and convalescent phases of COVID-19 were provided by collaborators in the United States, Italy and Spain. The prospective study material was composed of cDNA or gDNA derived from T cells, B-cell-depleted T cells, or PBMCs. Subjects who had been exposed to COVID-19, were actively infected with it, or had recovered from it provided the deeply sampled blood TCRbeta repertoires that made up the dataset. The repertoires were released in a freely available public database intended as a resource for research on the immune response to SARS-CoV-2. Samples came from the ongoing ImmuneRACE study (first 160 participants) plus 1,254 subjects from 6 global collaborators. Nearly every sample came with metadata listing a de-identified subject ID, COVID-19 status, age in years and sex. Where available, HLA class I and class II types were taken from metadata supplied by the sample provider and were not determined by assay-based typing.

Participants in the prospective study were aged roughly 18 to 100 years, lived in some 24 United States geographic areas, and enrolled through a virtual design. Cohort assignment in the prospective study relied on participant-reported clinical history from a screening survey and a study questionnaire. Each participant in the prospective study had whole blood, serum and a nasopharyngeal or oropharyngeal swab collected by mobile phlebotomists. Over an approximately two-month period, participants in the prospective study had the option of providing additional blood draws and questionnaires. Before DNA extraction, blood samples from the prospective study were shipped at room temperature or frozen. Broader findings and caveats from the paper: The quantity of clinical and demographic metadata differed by source and by participant and was supplied without curation.

The immunoSEQ Assay, a bias-controlled multiplex PCR, was used to amplify TCRbeta CDR3 regions from genomic DNA. As for the original processing: The number of nucleated cells in each sample was estimated by amplification of reference gene primers within the assay. Sequence reads were collapsed and filtered to measure the absolute abundance of every unique TCRbeta CDR3 rearrangement. For each sample, productive Simpson clonality was calculated as the square root of Simpson's diversity index across productive rearrangements. TCRdb obtained this table from immuneACCESS and retained in-frame rearrangements with V and J assigned. These tables miss some clones; where compared with another copy, unresolved V genes account for less than half of the shortfall, and the remainder is unexplained. The DNA gave D and trimming, while V, J and clone size come from that table. This sample has 150,000 to 200,000 clones in its table, and about 90% of those were observed once. Over 0.95% of the sample is held by the ten biggest clonotypes.

The germline V gene encodes CDR1 MNHEY and CDR2 SVGAGI. V is reduced by 0 bases and J by 0 bases, leaving a spacing of 6 bases between them. From its cysteine to its phenylalanine, the CDR3 spans 15 amino acids. Here the CDR3 DNA is all that survives: 45 bases in frame from base 1. The sequence is built from TRBV6-5 and TRBJ1-3; TRBD1 could be the D gene, as 5 bases match. The specimen sequenced was PBMCs or T cells enriched from blood (not recorded which). This clonotype was sampled from a human donor with acute COVID-19. The donor label of this sample is uncertain. The nucleotides read TGTGCCAGCAGTTACTCAACAGGCTCTGGAAACACCATATATTTT. Translation gives CASSYSTGSGNTIYF.